This T cell receptor beta chain came from a study of CD8 T cells in ankylosing spondylitis. This clonotype has just a few counts. No antigen is known for it. From the 5' RACE reads, TCRdb called clonotypes with MiXCR, one entry per CDR3 protein. The table lists around 770,000 distinct CDR3 sequences, about 12% of them singletons. This CDR3 region has 16 residues. V was trimmed by 7 bases and J by 0 bases, leaving 16 bases between them. In germline, CDR1 is MDHEN, CDR2 SYDVKM. Study-wide findings and caveats: A motif in TCR beta, a set of eight highly homologous variants, appeared characteristic of ankylosing spondylitis blood.

Sequenced: blood, either unsorted or a sorted T cell fraction (not recorded which). This sequence was found in a male donor with ankylosing spondylitis. The chain is built from TRBV28 and TRBJ2-1; tentatively, D is TRBD1 (6 bases). The CDR3 loop reads CASISGTPSSYNEQFF. The CDR3 DNA sequence: TGTGCCAGCATCTCCGGGACACCGAGCTCCTACAATGAGCAGTTCTTC.